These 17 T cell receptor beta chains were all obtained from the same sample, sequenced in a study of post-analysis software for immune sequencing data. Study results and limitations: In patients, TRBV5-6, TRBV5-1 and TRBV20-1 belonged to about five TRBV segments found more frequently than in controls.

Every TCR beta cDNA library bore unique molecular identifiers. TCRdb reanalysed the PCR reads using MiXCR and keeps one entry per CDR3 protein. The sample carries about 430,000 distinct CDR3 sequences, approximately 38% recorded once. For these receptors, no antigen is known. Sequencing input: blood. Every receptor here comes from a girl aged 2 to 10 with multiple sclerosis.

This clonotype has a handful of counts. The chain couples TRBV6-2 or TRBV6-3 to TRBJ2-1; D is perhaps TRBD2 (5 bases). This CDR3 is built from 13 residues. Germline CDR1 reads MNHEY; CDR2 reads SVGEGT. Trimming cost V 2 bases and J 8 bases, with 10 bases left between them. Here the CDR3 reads CASSYVEAHEQFF. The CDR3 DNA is TGTGCCAGCAGTTACGTGGAGGCCCATGAGCAGTTCTTC.

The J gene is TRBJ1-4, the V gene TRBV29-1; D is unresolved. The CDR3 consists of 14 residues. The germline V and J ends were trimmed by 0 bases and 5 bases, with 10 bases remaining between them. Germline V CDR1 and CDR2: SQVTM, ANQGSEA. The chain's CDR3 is CSVEENQRNEKLFF. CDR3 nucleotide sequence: TGCAGCGTTGAAGAGAACCAGAGGAATGAAAAACTGTTTTTT.

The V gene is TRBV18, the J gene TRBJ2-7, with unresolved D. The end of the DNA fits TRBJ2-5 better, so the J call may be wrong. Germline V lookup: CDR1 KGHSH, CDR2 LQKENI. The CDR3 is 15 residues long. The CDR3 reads CASSPPGQHGETQYF. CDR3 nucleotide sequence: TGTGCCAGCTCACCACCAGGGCAGCACGGAGAGACCCAGTACTTC.

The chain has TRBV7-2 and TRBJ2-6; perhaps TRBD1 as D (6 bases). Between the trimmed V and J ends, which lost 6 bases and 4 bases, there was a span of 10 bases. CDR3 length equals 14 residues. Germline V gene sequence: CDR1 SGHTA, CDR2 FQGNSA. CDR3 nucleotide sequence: TGTGCCAGCAGTTCAGGGGTCGGGGCCAACGTCCTGACTTTC. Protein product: CASSSGVGANVLTF.

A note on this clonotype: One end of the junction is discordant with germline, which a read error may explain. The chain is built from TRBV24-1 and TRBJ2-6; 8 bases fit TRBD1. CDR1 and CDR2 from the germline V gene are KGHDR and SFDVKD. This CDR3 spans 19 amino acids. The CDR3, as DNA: TGTGCCACCAGTGGCGCTGTAGGGACAGGACACTCTGGGGCCAGCGTCCTGACTTTC. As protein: CATSGAVGTGHSGASVLTF.

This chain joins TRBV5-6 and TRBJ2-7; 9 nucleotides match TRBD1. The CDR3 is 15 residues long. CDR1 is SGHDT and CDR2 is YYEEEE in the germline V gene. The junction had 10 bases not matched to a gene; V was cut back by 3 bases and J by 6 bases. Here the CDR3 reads CASSSGSTGGGEQYF. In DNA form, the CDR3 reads TGTGCCAGCAGCTCGGGGTCGACAGGGGGAGGCGAGCAGTACTTC.

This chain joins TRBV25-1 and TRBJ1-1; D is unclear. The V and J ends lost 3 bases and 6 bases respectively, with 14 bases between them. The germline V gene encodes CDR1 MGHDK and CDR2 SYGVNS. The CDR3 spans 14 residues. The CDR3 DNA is TGTGCCAGCAGTGATTGGGTGGGTAACGCTGAAGCTTTCTTT. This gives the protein CASSDWVGNAEAFF. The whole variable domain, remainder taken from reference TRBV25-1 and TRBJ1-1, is EADIYQTPRYLVIGTGKKITLECSQTMGHDKMYWYQQDPGMELHLIHYSYGVNSTEKGDLSSESTVSRIRTEHFPLTLESARPSHTSQYLCASSDWVGNAEAFFGQGTRLTVV.

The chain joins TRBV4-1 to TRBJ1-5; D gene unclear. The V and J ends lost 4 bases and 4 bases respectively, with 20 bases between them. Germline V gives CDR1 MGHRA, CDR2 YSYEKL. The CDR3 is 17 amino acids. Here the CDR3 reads CASSLEGASDGNQPQHF. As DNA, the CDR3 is TGCGCCAGCAGCCTCGAGGGCGCTAGTGATGGAAATCAGCCCCAGCATTTT.

The CDR3 region has the DNA TGTGCCATCAGTGAGTCGATACAGACTTACAATGAGCAGTTCTTC. Amino acids: CAISESIQTYNEQFF. The V gene is TRBV10-3, the J gene TRBJ2-1, with no clear D. The germline V gene has CDR1 ENHRY and CDR2 SYGVKD. V was cut by 0 bases and J by 4 bases, with 10 bases left in between. The CDR3 consists of 15 residues.

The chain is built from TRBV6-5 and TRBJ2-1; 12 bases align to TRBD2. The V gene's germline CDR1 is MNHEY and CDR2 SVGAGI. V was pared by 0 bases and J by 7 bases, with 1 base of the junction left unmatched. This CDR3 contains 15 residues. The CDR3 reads CASSYSLAGGNEQFF. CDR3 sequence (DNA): TGTGCCAGCAGTTACTCACTAGCGGGGGGTAATGAGCAGTTCTTC.

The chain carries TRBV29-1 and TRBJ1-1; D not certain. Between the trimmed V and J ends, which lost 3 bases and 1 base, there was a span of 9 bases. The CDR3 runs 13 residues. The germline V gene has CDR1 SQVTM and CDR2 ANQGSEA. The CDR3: CSVDPLQNTEAFF. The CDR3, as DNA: TGCAGCGTTGACCCTCTACAGAACACTGAAGCTTTCTTT.

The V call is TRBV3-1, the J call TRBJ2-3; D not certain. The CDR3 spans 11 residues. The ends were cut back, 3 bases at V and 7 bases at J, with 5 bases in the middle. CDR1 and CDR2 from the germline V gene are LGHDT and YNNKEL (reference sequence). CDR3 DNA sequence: TGTGCCAGCAGCCATCGAAATACGCAGTATTTT. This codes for CASSHRNTQYF.

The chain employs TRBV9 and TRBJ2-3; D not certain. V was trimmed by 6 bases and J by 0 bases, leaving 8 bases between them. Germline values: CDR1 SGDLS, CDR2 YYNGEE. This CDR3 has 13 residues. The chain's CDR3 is CASTPQSTDTQYF. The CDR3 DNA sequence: TGTGCCAGCACCCCTCAGAGCACAGATACGCAGTATTTT.

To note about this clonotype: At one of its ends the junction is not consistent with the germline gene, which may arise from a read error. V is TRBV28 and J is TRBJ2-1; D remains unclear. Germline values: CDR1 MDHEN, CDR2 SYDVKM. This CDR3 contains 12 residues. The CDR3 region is CTSRPILGEQFF. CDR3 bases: TGTACCAGCAGGCCCATTCTCGGTGAGCAGTTCTTC.

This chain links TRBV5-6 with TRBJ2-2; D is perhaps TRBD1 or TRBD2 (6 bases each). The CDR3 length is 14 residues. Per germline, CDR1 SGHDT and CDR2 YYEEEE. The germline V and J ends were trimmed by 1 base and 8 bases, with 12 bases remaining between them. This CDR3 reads CASSLFGGRGELFF. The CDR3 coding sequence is TGTGCCAGCAGCTTGTTTGGGGGGCGAGGGGAGCTGTTTTTT.

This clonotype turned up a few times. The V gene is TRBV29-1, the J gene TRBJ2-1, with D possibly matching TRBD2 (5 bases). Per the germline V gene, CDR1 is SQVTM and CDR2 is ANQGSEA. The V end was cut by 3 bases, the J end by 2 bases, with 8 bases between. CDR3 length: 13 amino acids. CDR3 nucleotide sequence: TGCAGCGTTGATCTAGCAGCCTACAATGAGCAGTTCTTC. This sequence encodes CSVDLAAYNEQFF.

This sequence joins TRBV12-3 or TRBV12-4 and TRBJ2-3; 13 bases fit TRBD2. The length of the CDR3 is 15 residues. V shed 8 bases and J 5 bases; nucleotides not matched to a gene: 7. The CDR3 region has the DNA TGTGCCAGCGGACTAGCGGGAGTCCTACAAGATACGCAGTATTTT. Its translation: CASGLAGVLQDTQYF.